This entry concerns a single T cell receptor beta chain. This specimen comes from a study of blood T cell repertoires in COVID-19. The protocol was immunoSEQ multiplex PCR, while the TCRdb copy is restricted to in-frame clones and leaves out a portion. The sample lists 200,000 to 250,000 clones; around 87% were seen once. This receptor was obtained from a woman in her twenties or thirties with acute COVID-19. The specimen was PBMCs or T cells enriched from blood (not recorded which).

CDR3 DNA sequence: TGCAGTGCCAATTACAATGAGCAGTTCTTC. Amino acids: CSANYNEQFF. The chain employs TRBV20-1 and TRBJ2-1; D uncertain. The germline V and J ends were trimmed by 6 bases and 4 bases, with 4 bases remaining between them. This CDR3 spans 10 amino acids. Per germline, CDR1 DFQATT and CDR2 SNEGSKA (reference sequence).